This is a list of T cell receptor beta chains from one sample in a study of T cells in Graves' hyperthyroidism and ophthalmopathy. Using its own MiXCR run on the multiplex PCR reads, TCRdb lists one record per CDR3 protein. The table records 500,000 to 550,000 distinct CDR3 sequences, roughly 21% of them present only once. Sequencing input: blood. The receptors were sampled from a man in his forties or fifties with Graves' ophthalmopathy. Each CDR3 is given with its conserved first and last residue. Each record gives: J gene, D gene, clone size, V gene, CDR3 length, CDR3 protein, CDR3 DNA. A D gene is named only where the DNA matches it firmly. Size is omitted from some rows. Given values are once, few, many or a class for expanded clones.

>TRBJ2-1|TRBD1|NA|TRBV6-1|14
CASRAGQDYNEQFF
TGTGCCAGCAGGGCTGGACAGGACTACAATGAGCAGTTCTTC
>TRBJ2-3|NA|many|TRBV20-1|12
CSASQGTDTQYF
TGCAGTGCTAGCCAGGGAACAGATACGCAGTATTTT
>TRBJ2-5|NA|few|TRBV6-2/TRBV6-3|16
CASSNPWDTYQETQYF
TGTGCCAGCAGTAACCCTTGGGATACGTACCAAGAGACCCAGTACTTC
>TRBJ2-3|NA|few|TRBV6-2/TRBV6-3|15
CASSFTRASTDTQYF
TGTGCCAGCAGTTTCACTAGGGCTAGCACAGATACGCAGTATTTT
>TRBJ2-4|NA|NA|TRBV5-1|14
CASSSGLTKNIQYF
TGCGCCAGCAGCTCTGGTCTGACCAAAAACATTCAGTACTTC
>TRBJ2-7|NA|few|TRBV2|14
CASRGRQGGGEQYF
TGTGCCAGCAGAGGTAGACAGGGAGGTGGCGAGCAGTACTTC
>TRBJ2-7|TRBD2|few|TRBV13|14
CASRISGGDYEQYF
TGTGCCAGCAGGATCAGCGGGGGGGACTACGAGCAGTACTTC
>TRBJ1-1|NA|NA|TRBV10-3|14
CAISEGRDNTEAFF
TGTGCCATCAGTGAGGGGAGGGATAACACTGAAGCTTTCTTT
>TRBJ2-1|NA|NA|TRBV7-2|14
CASSFEVAVNEQFF
TGTGCCAGCAGCTTTGAGGTAGCGGTCAATGAGCAGTTCTTC
>TRBJ2-7|NA|NA|TRBV7-8|12
CASSLAHNQQYF
TGTGCCAGCAGCTTAGCGCACAACCAGCAGTACTTC
>TRBJ2-7|TRBD2|NA|TRBV3-1|15
CASSLSAGGAYEQYF
TGTGCCAGCAGCCTCTCAGCGGGGGGGGCCTACGAGCAGTACTTC
>TRBJ2-7|NA|NA|TRBV4-1|14
CASSHRDLSYEQYF
TGCGCCAGCAGCCACCGGGACTTGTCCTACGAGCAGTACTTC
>TRBJ2-7|NA|many|TRBV5-1|11
CASSGADEQYF
TGCGCCAGCAGCGGGGCGGACGAGCAGTACTTC
>TRBJ1-2|TRBD1|once|TRBV10-3|15
CAISDRDRVLGGYTF
TGTGCCATCAGTGACCGGGACAGGGTTTTAGGTGGCTACACCTTC
>TRBJ1-6|TRBD1|few|TRBV20-1|13
CSTREQGDSPLHF
TGCAGTACTAGAGAACAGGGGGATTCACCCCTCCACTTT
>TRBJ1-5|NA|many|TRBV28|12
CASSLGNQPQHF
TGTGCCAGCAGCTTAGGGAATCAGCCCCAGCATTTT
>TRBJ2-3|NA|NA|TRBV29-1|10
CSVVEVGQYF
TGCAGCGTTGTCGAGGTAGGGCAGTATTTT
>TRBJ2-6|TRBD2|NA|TRBV5-6|17
CASSTLGGTSGANVLTF
TGTGCCAGCAGCACTCTCGGGGGGACCTCTGGGGCCAACGTCCTGACTTTC
>TRBJ1-1|TRBD1|many|TRBV5-1|14
CASSPGTGGTEAFF
TGCGCCAGCAGCCCCGGGACAGGGGGCACTGAAGCTTTCTTT
>TRBJ2-2|NA|NA|TRBV6-1|14
CASSEFGGTGELFF
TGTGCCAGCAGTGAATTCGGGGGCACCGGGGAGCTGTTTTTT
>TRBJ1-5|NA|NA|TRBV20-1|14
CSARDLGLDQPQHF
TGCAGTGCTAGAGATTTGGGGCTTGATCAGCCCCAGCATTTT
>TRBJ2-5|NA|few|TRBV30|11
CAWNSWETQYF
TGTGCCTGGAACTCATGGGAGACCCAGTACTTC
>TRBJ2-5|NA|NA|TRBV7-2|14
CASSSDQRVETQYF
TGTGCCAGCAGCTCAGACCAGAGGGTAGAGACCCAGTACTTC
>TRBJ2-7|NA|many|TRBV28|14
CASIHRESSYEQYF
TGTGCCAGCATCCACCGGGAGAGCTCCTACGAGCAGTACTTC
>TRBJ2-7|NA|NA|TRBV6-5|14
CASSYSTGAYEQYF
TGTGCCAGCAGTTACTCGACAGGAGCCTACGAGCAGTACTTC
>TRBJ2-1|TRBD2|many|TRBV7-8|14
CATQGGGGYNEQFF
TGTGCCACTCAGGGCGGGGGTGGGTACAATGAGCAGTTCTTC
>TRBJ1-4|TRBD1|NA|TRBV7-2|19
CASSPTLGTGESRSEKLFF
TGTGCCAGCAGCCCGACTCTGGGGACAGGGGAAAGTCGAAGTGAAAAACTGTTTTTT
>TRBJ2-3|NA|many|TRBV7-9|15
CASEEGRGSTDTQYF
TGTGCCAGCGAGGAGGGCAGGGGGTCCACTGATACGCAGTATTTT
>TRBJ1-1|TRBD1|NA|TRBV5-1|15
CASSLTRDRNTEAFF
TGCGCCAGCAGCTTGACCCGGGACAGGAACACTGAAGCTTTCTTT
>TRBJ1-6|NA|NA|TRBV20-1|13
CSAREGVLSPLHF
TGCAGTGCTAGAGAGGGGGTCCTTTCACCCCTCCACTTT
>TRBJ2-1|NA|many|TRBV7-8|16
CASSNLLGSSYNEQFF
TGTGCCAGCAGTAATCTTCTCGGGTCCTCCTACAATGAGCAGTTCTTC
>TRBJ2-1|TRBD1|NA|TRBV4-3|16
CASSHYRGHGSNEQFF
TGCGCCAGCAGCCACTACAGGGGGCATGGGTCCAATGAGCAGTTCTTC
>TRBJ1-1|NA|many|TRBV4-2|14
CASSLKRGNTEAFF
TGTGCCAGCAGCCTCAAACGGGGGAACACTGAAGCTTTCTTT
>TRBJ1-2|NA|few|TRBV5-1|15
CASRTSEQLNYGYTF
TGCGCCAGCAGAACGAGCGAACAGCTTAACTATGGCTACACCTTC
>TRBJ1-2|NA|few|TRBV12-3/TRBV12-4|15
CASTLKGGGFYGYTF
TGTGCCAGCACCCTAAAGGGAGGAGGGTTCTATGGCTACACCTTC
>TRBJ2-3|NA|NA|TRBV6-2/TRBV6-3|12
CASKLRTDTQYF
TGTGCCAGCAAACTGCGCACAGATACGCAGTATTTT
>TRBJ2-6|TRBD1|few|TRBV6-2/TRBV6-3|19
CASSYTPRQGRWGANVLTF
TGTGCCAGCAGTTACACCCCTAGACAGGGGAGGTGGGGGGCCAACGTCCTGACTTTC
>TRBJ2-2|NA|few|TRBV11-2|15
CASITGTLNTGELFF
TGTGCCAGCATTACCGGGACACTTAACACCGGGGAGCTGTTTTTT
>TRBJ1-2|NA|NA|TRBV5-1|15
CASSLQLGAGYGYTF
TGCGCCAGCAGCTTGCAGTTAGGCGCGGGCTATGGCTACACCTTC
>TRBJ2-7|TRBD1|NA|TRBV5-6|16
CASSFPDRGQNYEQYF
TGTGCCAGCAGCTTCCCCGACAGGGGCCAAAACTACGAGCAGTACTTC
>TRBJ2-7|NA|few|TRBV3-1|13
CASSARLEYEQYF
TGTGCCAGCAGCGCTAGACTAGAATACGAGCAGTACTTC
>TRBJ2-1|TRBD2|many|TRBV11-2|18
CASSPTGLAGANHNEQFF
TGTGCCAGCAGCCCTACCGGACTAGCGGGAGCCAATCACAATGAGCAGTTCTTC
>TRBJ1-1|TRBD1|few|TRBV10-3|13
CAISEPTGAKAFF
TGTGCCATCAGTGAACCGACAGGGGCCAAGGCTTTCTTT
>TRBJ2-1|TRBD2|few|TRBV5-1|15
CASSNRGGQYNEQFF
TGCGCCAGCAGCAATCGGGGGGGCCAATACAATGAGCAGTTCTTC